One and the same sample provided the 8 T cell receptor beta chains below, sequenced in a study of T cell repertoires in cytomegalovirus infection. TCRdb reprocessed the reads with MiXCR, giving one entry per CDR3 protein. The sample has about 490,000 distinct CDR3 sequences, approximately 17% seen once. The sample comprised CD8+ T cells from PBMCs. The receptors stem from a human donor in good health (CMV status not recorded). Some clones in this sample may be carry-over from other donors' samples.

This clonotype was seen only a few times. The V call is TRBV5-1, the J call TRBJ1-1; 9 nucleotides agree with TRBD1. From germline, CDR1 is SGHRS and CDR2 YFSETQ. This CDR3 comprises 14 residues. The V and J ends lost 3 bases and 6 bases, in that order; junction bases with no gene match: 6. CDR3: CASSSRTGGSEAFF. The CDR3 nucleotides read TGCGCCAGCAGCTCTAGAACAGGGGGCTCTGAAGCTTTCTTT.

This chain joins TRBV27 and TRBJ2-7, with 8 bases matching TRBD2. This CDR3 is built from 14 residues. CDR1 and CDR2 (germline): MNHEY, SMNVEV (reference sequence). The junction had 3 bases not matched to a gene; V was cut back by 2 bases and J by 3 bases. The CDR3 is CASSLKREFYEQYF. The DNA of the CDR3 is TGTGCCAGCAGTTTAAAGCGGGAGTTCTACGAGCAGTACTTC.

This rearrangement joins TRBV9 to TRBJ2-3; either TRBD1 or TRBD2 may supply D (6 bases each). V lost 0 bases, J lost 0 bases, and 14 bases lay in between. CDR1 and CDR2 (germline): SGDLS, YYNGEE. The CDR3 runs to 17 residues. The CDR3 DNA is TGTGCCAGCAGCGTAGGAGGAACAGGGAGGAGCACAGATACGCAGTATTTT. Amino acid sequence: CASSVGGTGRSTDTQYF. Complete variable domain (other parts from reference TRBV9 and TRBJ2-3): DSGVTQTPKHLITATGQRVTLRCSPRSGDLSVYWYQQSLDQGLQFLIQYYNGEERAKGNILERFSAQQFPDLHSELNLSSLELGDSALYFCASSVGGTGRSTDTQYFGPGTRLTVL.

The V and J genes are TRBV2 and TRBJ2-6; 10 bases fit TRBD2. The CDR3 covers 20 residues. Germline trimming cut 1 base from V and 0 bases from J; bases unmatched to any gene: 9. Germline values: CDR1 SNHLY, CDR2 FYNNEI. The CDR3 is CASSEVGGLAEVSGANVLTF. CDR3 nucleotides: TGTGCCAGCAGTGAAGTAGGAGGACTAGCGGAGGTCTCTGGGGCCAACGTCCTGACTTTC.

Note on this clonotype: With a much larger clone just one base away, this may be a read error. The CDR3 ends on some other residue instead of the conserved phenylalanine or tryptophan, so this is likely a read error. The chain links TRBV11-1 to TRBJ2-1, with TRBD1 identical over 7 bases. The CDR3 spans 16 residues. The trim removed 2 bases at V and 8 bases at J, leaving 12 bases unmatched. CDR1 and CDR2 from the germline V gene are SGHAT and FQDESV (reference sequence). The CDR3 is CASSLMTGLVLDEQFL. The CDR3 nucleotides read TGTGCCAGCAGCTTAATGACAGGGCTGGTTCTCGATGAGCAGTTCTTA.

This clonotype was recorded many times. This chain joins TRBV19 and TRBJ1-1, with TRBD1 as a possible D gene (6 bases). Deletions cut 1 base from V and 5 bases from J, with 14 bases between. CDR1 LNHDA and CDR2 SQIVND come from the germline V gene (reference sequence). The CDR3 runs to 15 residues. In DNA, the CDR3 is TGTGCCAGTAGTATAGTTGGGGGGGCGGAAACTGAAGCTTTCTTT. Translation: CASSIVGGAETEAFF.

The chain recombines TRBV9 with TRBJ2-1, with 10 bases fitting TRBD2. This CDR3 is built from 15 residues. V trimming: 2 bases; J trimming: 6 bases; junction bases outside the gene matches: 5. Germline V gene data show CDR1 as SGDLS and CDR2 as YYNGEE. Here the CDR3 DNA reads TGTGCCAGCAGCGTGGGAGCGGGAGGGCCCAATGAGCAGTTCTTC. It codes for CASSVGAGGPNEQFF.

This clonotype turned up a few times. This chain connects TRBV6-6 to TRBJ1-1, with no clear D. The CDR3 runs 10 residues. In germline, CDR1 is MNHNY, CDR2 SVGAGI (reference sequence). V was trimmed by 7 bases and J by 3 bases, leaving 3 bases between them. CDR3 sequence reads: CASKHTEAFF. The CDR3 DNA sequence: TGTGCCAGCAAACACACTGAAGCTTTCTTT.